This TCR beta chain originates from a study of T cells in Graves' hyperthyroidism and ophthalmopathy. The TCR beta CDR3 regions underwent amplification using RNA transcripts as the source. First-round RT-PCR of the TCR CDR3 relied on the HTBI primer set. Using its own MiXCR run on the multiplex PCR reads, TCRdb lists one record per CDR3 protein. This sample has hundreds of thousands of distinct CDR3 sequences; less than 20% occur once, and the top ten carry about 7.7%. Lactation, pregnancy, other autoimmune disease or uncontrolled infection led to exclusion of patients. Used for diagnoses were clinical symptoms, serum thyroxine and TRAb, thyroid ultrasound and orbital computed tomography. The CDR3 has 14 residues. The V end lost 10 bases, the J end lost 4 bases, and 19 bases lay between the germline ends. CDR1 and CDR2 from the germline V gene are MNHNS and SASEGT. This clonotype occurred many times.

The sequenced material came from blood. The chain carries TRBV6-1 and TRBJ2-5, with D perhaps TRBD2 (6 bases). This receptor was taken from a woman aged 18-29 years with Graves' hyperthyroidism. CDR3 nucleotide sequence: TGTGCCATCGACTTTGGGAGGTTGAGAGAGACCCAGTACTTC. It specifies CAIDFGRLRETQYF.